Listed below are T cell receptor beta chains from one sample, sequenced in a study of OX40 agonist ivuxolimab in advanced cancers. Produced via immunoSEQ multiplex PCR; TCRdb's table is partial and in-frame only. The sample includes tens of thousands of clones, around nine tenths of them seen just once. The sample in question was CD4+ or CD8+ T cells sorted from blood, obtained in a trial of the OX40 agonist ivuxolimab. The receptors derive from an adult with an advanced solid tumor such as melanoma, head and neck, liver or kidney cancer. The CDR3 runs from the conserved cysteine through the conserved F or W. D genes are given only for firm matches. Some rows mark clone size as missing; the rest say once, few, many or name a class of expanded clone.

cdr3_nt: TGCGCCAGCAGCCGATCTACAGGGGCGCTGTTTTTT; cdr3_aa: CASSRSTGALFF; clone_size: -; v_call: TRBV4-3; j_call: TRBJ1-4; d_call: TRBD1; cdr3_length: 12
cdr3_nt: TGTGCCAGCAGCTTAGTGACAGCTAGCACAGATACGCAGTATTTT; cdr3_aa: CASSLVTASTDTQYF; clone_size: -; v_call: TRBV11-3; j_call: TRBJ2-3; d_call: -; cdr3_length: 15
cdr3_nt: TGTGCCAGCAGCTCTGGGCGGAACGGGGAAAAACTGTTTTTT; cdr3_aa: CASSSGRNGEKLFF; clone_size: -; v_call: TRBV7-2; j_call: TRBJ1-4; d_call: -; cdr3_length: 14
cdr3_nt: TGTGCCAGCAGTTACTCGATGGGCGGCTATGGCTACACCTTC; cdr3_aa: CASSYSMGGYGYTF; clone_size: -; v_call: TRBV6-5; j_call: TRBJ1-2; d_call: -; cdr3_length: 14
cdr3_nt: TGTGCCAGCAGCTTCGACCGTAGCGGGAGGGGCATTCAGTACTTC; cdr3_aa: CASSFDRSGRGIQYF; clone_size: -; v_call: TRBV5-8; j_call: TRBJ2-4; d_call: TRBD2; cdr3_length: 15
cdr3_nt: TGTGCCAGCACCAGACCGCTGGAGACCCAGTACTTC; cdr3_aa: CASTRPLETQYF; clone_size: -; v_call: TRBV2; j_call: TRBJ2-5; d_call: -; cdr3_length: 12
cdr3_nt: TGTGCCAGCAGCCTCACAGGGACTAATGAAAAACTGTTTTTT; cdr3_aa: CASSLTGTNEKLFF; clone_size: -; v_call: TRBV11-3; j_call: TRBJ1-4; d_call: -; cdr3_length: 14
cdr3_nt: TGCAGCACAAAAGCGGGACAGTTGAACACTGAAGCTTTCTTT; cdr3_aa: CSTKAGQLNTEAFF; clone_size: -; v_call: TRBV29-1; j_call: TRBJ1-1; d_call: TRBD1; cdr3_length: 14
cdr3_nt: TGTGCCAGCAGCCCTCGGGGTGGTCTGATCGCTTTCTTT; cdr3_aa: CASSPRGGLIAFF; clone_size: -; v_call: TRBV9; j_call: TRBJ1-1; d_call: -; cdr3_length: 13
cdr3_nt: TGCGCCAGCAGCCAAACAACGGTGGCAGTGAGGAACACCGGGGAGCTGTTTTTT; cdr3_aa: CASSQTTVAVRNTGELFF; clone_size: -; v_call: TRBV4-3; j_call: TRBJ2-2; d_call: -; cdr3_length: 18
cdr3_nt: TGCGCCAGCAGCTTGGCCGGGACAGGGGGCGAGCAGTACTTC; cdr3_aa: CASSLAGTGGEQYF; clone_size: -; v_call: TRBV5-1; j_call: TRBJ2-7; d_call: TRBD1; cdr3_length: 14
cdr3_nt: TGCGCCAGCTCCCCTGGTCTAGCAGCCTACACAGATACGCAGTATTTT; cdr3_aa: CASSPGLAAYTDTQYF; clone_size: -; v_call: TRBV5-1; j_call: TRBJ2-3; d_call: -; cdr3_length: 16
cdr3_nt: TGTGCCACCAGCAGAGAGGGACAGGGAGCAGATACGCAGTATTTT; cdr3_aa: CATSREGQGADTQYF; clone_size: -; v_call: TRBV15; j_call: TRBJ2-3; d_call: TRBD1; cdr3_length: 15
cdr3_nt: TGTGCCAGCTCACCGGGAGCGGGAGGGGATACGCAGTATTTT; cdr3_aa: CASSPGAGGDTQYF; clone_size: -; v_call: TRBV18; j_call: TRBJ2-3; d_call: TRBD2; cdr3_length: 14
cdr3_nt: TGTGCCAGCAGCTGGGGAGAAGAGACCCAGTACTTC; cdr3_aa: CASSWGEETQYF; clone_size: -; v_call: TRBV11-2; j_call: TRBJ2-5; d_call: -; cdr3_length: 12
cdr3_nt: TGTGCCAGCAGCCGGGGGGGACTAGCGGGAAAAGAGACCCAGTACTTC; cdr3_aa: CASSRGGLAGKETQYF; clone_size: -; v_call: TRBV7-3; j_call: TRBJ2-5; d_call: TRBD2; cdr3_length: 16
cdr3_nt: TGTGCCAGCAGCTTGAGGAGAGAGACCCAGTACTTC; cdr3_aa: CASSLRRETQYF; clone_size: few; v_call: TRBV5-6; j_call: TRBJ2-5; d_call: -; cdr3_length: 12
cdr3_nt: TGTGCCACCAGGAACAGGTTCTCTGGAAACACCATATATTTT; cdr3_aa: CATRNRFSGNTIYF; clone_size: once; v_call: TRBV15; j_call: TRBJ1-3; d_call: -; cdr3_length: 14
cdr3_nt: TGTGCTCTCCCCCGGTCAGGGGGTGTTCAGCCCCAGCATTTT; cdr3_aa: CALPRSGGVQPQHF; clone_size: few; v_call: TRBV30; j_call: TRBJ1-5; d_call: TRBD1; cdr3_length: 14
cdr3_nt: TGTGCCAGCAGCGTACTCGGGAGTTCGCGAGAGACCCAGTACTTC; cdr3_aa: CASSVLGSSRETQYF; clone_size: -; v_call: TRBV9; j_call: TRBJ2-5; d_call: -; cdr3_length: 15
cdr3_nt: TGCGCCAGCAGCCAAGATTTCGGCAGGGGGCAAGAGACCCAGTACTTC; cdr3_aa: CASSQDFGRGQETQYF; clone_size: -; v_call: TRBV4-1; j_call: TRBJ2-5; d_call: TRBD1; cdr3_length: 16
cdr3_nt: TGCGCCAGCAGCCAGAGGGGACTAGCAGCTAACACCGGGGAGCTGTTTTTT; cdr3_aa: CASSQRGLAANTGELFF; clone_size: -; v_call: TRBV4-1; j_call: TRBJ2-2; d_call: TRBD2; cdr3_length: 17
cdr3_nt: TGTGCCATCCAAAGGGGCAACACTGAAGCTTTCTTT; cdr3_aa: CAIQRGNTEAFF; clone_size: -; v_call: TRBV6-5; j_call: TRBJ1-1; d_call: -; cdr3_length: 12
cdr3_nt: TGTGCCAGCTGGGGGATCTATGGCTACACCTTC; cdr3_aa: CASWGIYGYTF; clone_size: -; v_call: TRBV28; j_call: TRBJ1-2; d_call: -; cdr3_length: 11
cdr3_nt: TGTGCCAGTAGTAGGGGGGGCTCTGGGGCCAACGTCCTGACTTTC; cdr3_aa: CASSRGGSGANVLTF; clone_size: once; v_call: TRBV19; j_call: TRBJ2-6; d_call: TRBD2; cdr3_length: 15
cdr3_nt: TGTGCCAGCAGCTTATTATCGACTTCCTACAATGAGCAGTTCTTC; cdr3_aa: CASSLLSTSYNEQFF; clone_size: -; v_call: TRBV11-2; j_call: TRBJ2-1; d_call: -; cdr3_length: 15
cdr3_nt: TGTGCCAGCAGCCCGGGGAGGGACAGGGTCACAGATACGCAGTATTTT; cdr3_aa: CASSPGRDRVTDTQYF; clone_size: -; v_call: TRBV9; j_call: TRBJ2-3; d_call: TRBD1; cdr3_length: 16
cdr3_nt: TGTGCCAGCAGCTCAAGGGGAGAGGGCCCTGGAGTAGCGCAGTATTTT; cdr3_aa: CASSSRGEGPGVAQYF; clone_size: -; v_call: TRBV7-2; j_call: TRBJ2-3; d_call: -; cdr3_length: 16
cdr3_nt: TGTGCCAGCAGACGAGGGGGCGGCACTGAAGCTTTCTTT; cdr3_aa: CASRRGGGTEAFF; clone_size: -; v_call: TRBV6-5; j_call: TRBJ1-1; d_call: TRBD1; cdr3_length: 13
cdr3_nt: TGCGCCAGCAGCTTGGGGGGGGGACAGGGGGCCCGGGTGCGCCCGAGCTCCTACGAGCAGTACTTC; cdr3_aa: CASSLGGGQGARVRPSSYEQYF; clone_size: -; v_call: TRBV5-1; j_call: TRBJ2-7; d_call: TRBD1; cdr3_length: 22
cdr3_nt: TGTGCCAGCAGTTTAACCCTTACTATGGGGAGTTCAGATACGCAGTATTTT; cdr3_aa: CASSLTLTMGSSDTQYF; clone_size: -; v_call: TRBV27; j_call: TRBJ2-3; d_call: -; cdr3_length: 17
cdr3_nt: TGTGCCAGCAGCAAAGCGCAAAGGACGGACTGTCGGGCTAATGAAAAACTGTTTTTT; cdr3_aa: CASSKAQRTDCRANEKLFF; clone_size: -; v_call: TRBV21-1; j_call: TRBJ1-4; d_call: -; cdr3_length: 19
cdr3_nt: TGTGCCAGCAGCTTGGGACAGCTCCAAGAGACCCAGTACTTC; cdr3_aa: CASSLGQLQETQYF; clone_size: once; v_call: TRBV5-5; j_call: TRBJ2-5; d_call: -; cdr3_length: 14
cdr3_nt: TGTGCCAGCAGCTTCGCGGACAGGGAAGCTTTCTTT; cdr3_aa: CASSFADREAFF; clone_size: -; v_call: TRBV7-9; j_call: TRBJ1-1; d_call: TRBD1; cdr3_length: 12
cdr3_nt: TGCGCCAGCAGTCAGGACAGGGGACTCTTGTTCGTGAACACTGAAGCTTTCTTT; cdr3_aa: CASSQDRGLLFVNTEAFF; clone_size: -; v_call: TRBV4-1; j_call: TRBJ1-1; d_call: TRBD1; cdr3_length: 18
cdr3_nt: TGTGCCAGCAGCTCGACACAGGGGAGCTCCTATAATTCACCCCTCCACTTT; cdr3_aa: CASSSTQGSSYNSPLHF; clone_size: -; v_call: TRBV7-9; j_call: TRBJ1-6; d_call: TRBD1; cdr3_length: 17
cdr3_nt: TGCAGCGTTGACGATCTAGCGGGAAGATCCTACAATGAGCAGTTCTTC; cdr3_aa: CSVDDLAGRSYNEQFF; clone_size: -; v_call: TRBV29-1; j_call: TRBJ2-1; d_call: TRBD2; cdr3_length: 16
cdr3_nt: TGTGCCAGCAGCCAGGGGTTTGCAGATACGCAGTATTTT; cdr3_aa: CASSQGFADTQYF; clone_size: -; v_call: TRBV4-2; j_call: TRBJ2-3; d_call: -; cdr3_length: 13
cdr3_nt: TGTGCCAGCAGTGGACTAGCGGGAACCAATGAGCAGTTCTTC; cdr3_aa: CASSGLAGTNEQFF; clone_size: -; v_call: TRBV2; j_call: TRBJ2-1; d_call: TRBD2; cdr3_length: 14